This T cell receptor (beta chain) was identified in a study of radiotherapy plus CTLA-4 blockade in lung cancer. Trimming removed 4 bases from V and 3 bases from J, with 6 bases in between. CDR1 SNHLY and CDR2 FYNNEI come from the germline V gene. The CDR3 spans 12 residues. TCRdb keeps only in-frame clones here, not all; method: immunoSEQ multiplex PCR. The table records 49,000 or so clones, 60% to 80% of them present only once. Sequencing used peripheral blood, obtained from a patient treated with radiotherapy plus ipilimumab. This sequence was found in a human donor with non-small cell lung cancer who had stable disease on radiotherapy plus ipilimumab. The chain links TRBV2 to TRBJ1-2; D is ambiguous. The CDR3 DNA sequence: TGTGCCAGCAGTGTGGGCGACTATGGCTACACCTTC. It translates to CASSVGDYGYTF. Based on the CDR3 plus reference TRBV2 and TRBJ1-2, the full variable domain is EPEVTQTPSHQVTQMGQEVILRCVPISNHLYFYWYRQILGQKVEFLVSFYNNEISEKSEIFDDQFSVERPDGSNFTLKIRSTKLEDSAMYFCASSVGDYGYTFGSGTRLTVV.